This T cell receptor beta chain was identified during a study of T cells after yellow fever vaccination. Study background: Fractions of limited cellularity were prepared by means of SMART-Seq v4 Ultra Low Input.

TCRdb ran MiXCR on the 5' RACE reads and lists one entry per CDR3 protein. This sample has 500,000 to 550,000 distinct CDR3 sequences, with 21% found just once. This clonotype has only a few counts. This CDR3 comprises 15 residues. Trimming at V came to 3 bases and at J to 9 bases, leaving 5 bases not matched to a gene. CDR1 is SGHAT and CDR2 is FQDESV in the germline V gene (reference sequence). The source of this sequence is a man aged 18 to 30 who received the YFV17D yellow fever vaccine. This chain joins TRBV11-1 and TRBJ2-1; 13 nucleotides match TRBD2. Sequencing used PBMCs, obtained 21 days after the first yellow fever vaccination. The CDR3 reads CASSFTSGGAGEQFF. As DNA, the CDR3 is TGTGCCAGCAGCTTTACTAGCGGGGGGGCCGGTGAGCAGTTCTTC.